The 17 T cell receptor beta chains reported below all come from one sample, sequenced in a study of blood T cell repertoires in COVID-19. Sequenced by immunoSEQ multiplex PCR; TCRdb stores in-frame clones only, minus some. Among about 87,000 clones listed, over 70% were seen once. The sequenced sample consisted of peripheral blood. Receptors were obtained from a woman aged 45-65 years with acute or convalescent COVID-19.

J is TRBJ2-2 and V is TRBV6-2 or TRBV6-3, with D perhaps matching TRBD2 (5 bases). The CDR3 consists of 16 residues. Trimming stripped 5 bases from V and 2 bases from J, with 15 bases between. Per the germline V gene, CDR1 is MNHEY and CDR2 is SVGEGT. The CDR3 DNA follows: TGTGCCAGCAGTCGACCCGGGGTCAGAAACACCGGGGAGCTGTTTTTT. Amino acids: CASSRPGVRNTGELFF.

V gene TRBV5-5 combines with J gene TRBJ1-5, with 10 nucleotides matching TRBD1. Germline lookup yields CDR1 SGHKS and CDR2 YYEKEE (reference sequence). The CDR3 sequence is 16 residues long. The V segment lost 4 bases and the J segment 2 bases; nucleotides outside the gene matches: 6. The CDR3 sequence is CASSLLGTGGNQPQHF. The CDR3 DNA sequence: TGTGCCAGCAGCCTTCTCGGGACAGGGGGCAATCAGCCCCAGCATTTT.

CDR3 nucleotide sequence: TGTGCCAGCAGCTTAGGTACTAGCGGGGTCCAAGAGACCCAGTACTTC. It specifies CASSLGTSGVQETQYF. J is TRBJ2-5 and V is TRBV7-8; 10 bases are a match to TRBD2. The CDR3 has 16 amino acids. The V and J ends lost 1 base and 1 base, in that order; junction bases with no gene match: 3. In germline, CDR1 is SGHVS, CDR2 FQNEAQ.

V gene TRBV11-2 combines with J gene TRBJ1-2; D is undetermined. Trimming took off 4 bases at V and 4 bases at J, with 10 bases between the two ends. The CDR3 runs to 13 residues. Germline values: CDR1 SGHAT, CDR2 FQNNGV. This chain's CDR3 is CASSSGVGYGYTF. The CDR3 coding sequence is TGTGCCAGCAGCTCCGGAGTCGGCTATGGCTACACCTTC.

This clone was recorded a few times. The CDR3 DNA follows: TGTGCCTGCTCGGGACAGGGCACTGAAGCTTTCTTT. Its translation is CACSGQGTEAFF. The chain joins TRBV30 to TRBJ1-1; 9 bases match TRBD1. The CDR3 totals 12 residues. CDR1 and CDR2 from the germline V gene are GTSNPN and SVGIG (reference sequence). Losses at the gene ends were 6 bases for V and 4 bases for J; bases not matched to a gene: 3.

This clone was detected only once. V and J are TRBV6-5 and TRBJ2-5, with TRBD1 identical over 10 bases. Germline V CDR1 and CDR2: MNHEY, SVGAGI. Trimming cost V 7 bases and J 9 bases; bases outside gene matches: 14. The CDR3 contains 15 residues. The CDR3 DNA reads as TGTGCCAGCAAGCCTGGACAGGGGGGAATTCCGGCCCAGTACTTC. Its translation is CASKPGQGGIPAQYF.

This clone was seen just once. CDR3 coding DNA: TGTGCCAGCAGCCCTGGGGGGACCACACCCGGGCAGTTCTTC. It specifies CASSPGGTTPGQFF. The chain carries TRBV27 and TRBJ2-1; D perhaps matches TRBD2 (6 bases). The CDR3 runs 14 residues. Between the trimmed V and J ends, which lost 6 bases and 12 bases, there was a span of 21 bases. Germline values: CDR1 MNHEY, CDR2 SMNVEV (reference sequence).

The CDR3 sequence: CASTSSEVETQYF. CDR3 coding DNA: TGTGCCAGCACCTCCTCAGAGGTGGAGACCCAGTACTTC. The chain carries TRBV7-9 and TRBJ2-5; D not certain. Per germline, CDR1 SEHNR and CDR2 FQNEAQ (reference sequence). Deletions cut 7 bases from V and 5 bases from J, with 14 bases between. The CDR3 has 13 residues.

The V call is TRBV19, the J call TRBJ1-2, with D hard to call. The germline CDR1 and CDR2 sequences are LNHDA and SQIVND (reference sequence). V was clipped by 8 bases and J by 7 bases, with 14 bases between them. This CDR3 region has 12 residues. As DNA, the CDR3 is TGTGCCAGTTTTCGAGGCGACGGTGGCTACACCTTC. Translation: CASFRGDGGYTF.

The chain is built from TRBV9 and TRBJ1-1, with a possible D match to TRBD1 (5 bases). This CDR3 spans 15 amino acids. Germline V gene lookup returns CDR1 SGDLS and CDR2 YYNGEE. With 0 bases removed from V and 2 bases from J, the gap between germline ends came to 11 bases. Written as DNA, the CDR3 is TGTGCCAGCAGCGTAGAGGGGAAAGGTAACACTGAAGCTTTCTTT. It specifies CASSVEGKGNTEAFF.

V and J are TRBV2 and TRBJ1-5; TRBD1 is a possible D gene (5 bases). Trimming shortened V by 6 bases and J by 2 bases, and 14 bases separated the two germline ends. This CDR3 region has 15 residues. From germline, CDR1 is SNHLY and CDR2 FYNNEI. The CDR3 DNA sequence: TGTGCCAGCAGGAATGGGGGGAGTGGCAATCAGCCCCAGCATTTT. Its translation is CASRNGGSGNQPQHF.

This clone was seen more than once but under ten times. The V gene is TRBV19, the J gene TRBJ2-3; TRBD2 is a possible D gene (6 bases). With 3 bases removed from V and 2 bases from J, the gap between germline ends came to 12 bases. Germline CDR1 reads LNHDA; CDR2 reads SQIVND (reference sequence). The CDR3 covers 15 residues. For the CDR3, the DNA is TGTGCCAGTAGTATCAGGAGGGGCGACACAGATACGCAGTATTTT. It translates to CASSIRRGDTDTQYF.

This clone was observed a single time. The chain has TRBV28 and TRBJ1-2; 9 nucleotides match TRBD1. CDR3 length: 16 amino acids. Germline V gives CDR1 MDHEN, CDR2 SYDVKM. J gave up 6 bases and V 2 bases, and 10 bases lay outside the gene matches. CDR3 amino acids: CASSLNPGQGYNGYTF. The CDR3 nucleotides are TGTGCCAGCAGTTTAAATCCGGGACAGGGTTATAATGGCTACACCTTC.

The CDR3 bases are TGCGCCAGCAGCCAAGACTACAGGGGATCCTATAATTCACCCCTCCACTTT. Encoded protein: CASSQDYRGSYNSPLHF. The J gene is TRBJ1-6, the V gene TRBV4-3, with TRBD1 matching 7 bases. Germline V gene lookup returns CDR1 LGHNA and CDR2 YSLEER. CDR3 length equals 17 residues. With V trimmed by 0 bases and J by 1 base, 3 bases remained unmatched.

V usage is TRBV7-6 and J usage is TRBJ2-1; 7 nucleotides agree with TRBD1. Germline assignment: CDR1 SGHVS and CDR2 FNYEAQ. The CDR3 extends over 16 amino acids. V dropped 1 base and J dropped 4; count of bases not matched to a gene: 7. The CDR3 DNA is TGTGCCAGCAGCTTAGGGCGACAGGGCTCGTACAATGAGCAGTTCTTC. This codes for CASSLGRQGSYNEQFF.

The CDR3 DNA reads as TGTGCCAGCAGCCCTTTCGGGCAGGGTGGGGATTCACCCCTCCACTTT. Translating it yields CASSPFGQGGDSPLHF. This chain uses TRBV9 with TRBJ1-6; weak D call: TRBD1 (5 bases). The CDR3 runs to 16 residues. Germline V gene sequence: CDR1 SGDLS, CDR2 YYNGEE. The V and J ends lost 4 bases and 8 bases respectively, with 19 bases between them.

The rearrangement joins TRBV11-1 to TRBJ2-1, with D possibly matching TRBD1 (6 bases). The CDR3 is made up of 14 amino acids. V was shortened by 1 base and J by 7 bases, with 11 bases between the two germline ends. Germline-derived CDR1 and CDR2 are SGHAT and FQDESV (reference sequence). The CDR3 sequence is CASSLDRVRNEQFF. CDR3 DNA: TGTGCCAGCAGCTTAGACAGGGTTAGGAATGAGCAGTTCTTC. The full variable domain, its missing parts supplied by reference TRBV11-1 and TRBJ2-1, is EAEVAQSPRYKITEKSQAVAFWCDPISGHATLYWYRQILGQGPELLVQFQDESVVDDSQLPKDRFSAERLKGVDSTLKIQPAELGDSAMYLCASSLDRVRNEQFFGPGTRLTVL.